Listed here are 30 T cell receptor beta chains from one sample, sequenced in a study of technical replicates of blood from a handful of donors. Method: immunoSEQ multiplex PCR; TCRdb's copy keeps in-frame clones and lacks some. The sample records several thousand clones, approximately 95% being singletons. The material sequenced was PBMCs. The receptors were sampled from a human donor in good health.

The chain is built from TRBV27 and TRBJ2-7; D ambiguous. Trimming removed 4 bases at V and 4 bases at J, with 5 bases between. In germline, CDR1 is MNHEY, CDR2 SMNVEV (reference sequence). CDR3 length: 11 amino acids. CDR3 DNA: TGTGCCAGCAGTTCACTATACGAGCAGTACTTC. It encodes CASSSLYEQYF.

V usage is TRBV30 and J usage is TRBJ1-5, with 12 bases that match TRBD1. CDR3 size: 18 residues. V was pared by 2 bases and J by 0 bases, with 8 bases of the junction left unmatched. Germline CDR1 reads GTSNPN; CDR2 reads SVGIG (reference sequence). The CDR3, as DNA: TGTGCCTGGAGTCCGGGACAGGGGGCTTTACATAGCAATCAGCCCCAGCATTTT. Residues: CAWSPGQGALHSNQPQHF.

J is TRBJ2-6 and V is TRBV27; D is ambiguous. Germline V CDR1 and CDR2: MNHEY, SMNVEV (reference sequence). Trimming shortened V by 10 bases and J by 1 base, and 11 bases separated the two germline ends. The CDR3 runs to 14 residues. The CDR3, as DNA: TGTGCCACCTGCAGTTGGTCTGGGGCCAACGTCCTGACTTTC. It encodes CATCSWSGANVLTF.

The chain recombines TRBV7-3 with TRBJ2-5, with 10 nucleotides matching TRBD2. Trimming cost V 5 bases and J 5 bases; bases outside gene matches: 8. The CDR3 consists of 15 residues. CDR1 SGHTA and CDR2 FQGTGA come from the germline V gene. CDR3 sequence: CASSRTSGLGETQYF. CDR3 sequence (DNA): TGTGCCAGCAGCCGGACTAGCGGCCTGGGGGAGACCCAGTACTTC.

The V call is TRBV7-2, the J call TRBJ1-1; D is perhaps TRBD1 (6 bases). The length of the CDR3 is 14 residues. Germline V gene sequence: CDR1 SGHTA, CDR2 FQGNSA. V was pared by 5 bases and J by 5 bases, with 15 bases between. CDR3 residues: CASSRGGGLTEAFF. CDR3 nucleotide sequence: TGTGCCAGCAGCCGCGGCGGGGGGCTTACTGAAGCTTTCTTT.

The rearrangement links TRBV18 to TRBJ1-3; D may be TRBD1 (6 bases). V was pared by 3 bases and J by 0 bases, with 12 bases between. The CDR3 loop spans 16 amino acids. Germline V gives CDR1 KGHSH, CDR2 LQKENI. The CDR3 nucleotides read TGTGCCAGCTCACCTTCAGGGGCCAACTCTGGAAACACCATATATTTT. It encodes CASSPSGANSGNTIYF. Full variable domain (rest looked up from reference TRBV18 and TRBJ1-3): NAGVMQNPRHLVRRRGQEARLRCSPMKGHSHVYWYRQLPEEGLKFMVYLQKENIIDESGMPKERFSAEFPKEGPSILRIQQVVRGDSAAYFCASSPSGANSGNTIYFGEGSWLTVV.

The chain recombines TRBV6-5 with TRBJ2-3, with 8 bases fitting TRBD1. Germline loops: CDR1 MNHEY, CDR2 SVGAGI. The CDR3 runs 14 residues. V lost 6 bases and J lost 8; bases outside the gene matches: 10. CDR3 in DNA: TGTGCCAGCAGAGGGACAGGCCTCGAAGGTACGCAGTATTTT. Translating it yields CASRGTGLEGTQYF.

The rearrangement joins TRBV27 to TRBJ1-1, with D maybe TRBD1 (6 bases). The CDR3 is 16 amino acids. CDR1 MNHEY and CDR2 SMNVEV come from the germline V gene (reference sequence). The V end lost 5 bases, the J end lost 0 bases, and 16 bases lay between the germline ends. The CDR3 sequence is CASSPFGGRMNTEAFF. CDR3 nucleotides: TGTGCCAGCAGTCCCTTCGGGGGGCGGATGAACACTGAAGCTTTCTTT.

This CDR3 reads CASSLEGVSGRAGVTQYF. The DNA for the CDR3 is TGCGCCAGCAGCTTGGAAGGGGTCAGTGGCAGGGCAGGAGTTACGCAGTATTTT. This chain uses TRBV5-1 with TRBJ2-3, with D tentatively TRBD1 (5 bases). This CDR3 is 18 amino acids long. CDR1 and CDR2 from the germline V gene are SGHRS and YFSETQ. With 0 bases removed from V and 8 bases from J, the gap between germline ends came to 25 bases.

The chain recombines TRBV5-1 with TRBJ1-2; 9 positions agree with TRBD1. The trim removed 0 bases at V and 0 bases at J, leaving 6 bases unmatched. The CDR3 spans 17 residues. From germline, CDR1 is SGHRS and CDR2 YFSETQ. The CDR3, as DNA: TGCGCCAGCAGCTTGGACAGGGGGCCCTCCTCTAACTATGGCTACACCTTC. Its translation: CASSLDRGPSSNYGYTF.

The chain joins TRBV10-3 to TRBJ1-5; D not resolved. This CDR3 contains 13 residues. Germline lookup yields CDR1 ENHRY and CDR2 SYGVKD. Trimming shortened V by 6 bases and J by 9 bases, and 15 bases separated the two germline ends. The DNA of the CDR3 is TGTGCCATCAGGGCTGGGTCTGAGGGGCCCCAGCATTTT. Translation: CAIRAGSEGPQHF.

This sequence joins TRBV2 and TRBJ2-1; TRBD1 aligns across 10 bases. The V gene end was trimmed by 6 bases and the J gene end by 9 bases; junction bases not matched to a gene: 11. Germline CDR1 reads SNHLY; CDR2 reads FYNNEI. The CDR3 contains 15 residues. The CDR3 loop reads CASSWTGGNDGEQFF. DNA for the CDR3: TGTGCCAGCAGCTGGACAGGGGGTAACGACGGTGAGCAGTTCTTC.

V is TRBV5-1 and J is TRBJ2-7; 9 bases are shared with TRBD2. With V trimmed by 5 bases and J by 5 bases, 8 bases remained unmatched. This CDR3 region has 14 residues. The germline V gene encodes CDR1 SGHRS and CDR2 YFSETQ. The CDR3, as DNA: TGCGCCAGCAGTTTCGGACTAGCGAACGACGAGCAGTACTTC. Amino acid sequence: CASSFGLANDEQYF.

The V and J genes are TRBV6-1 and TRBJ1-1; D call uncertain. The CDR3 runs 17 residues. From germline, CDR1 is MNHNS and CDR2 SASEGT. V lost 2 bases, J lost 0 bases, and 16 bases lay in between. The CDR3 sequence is CASSETALGTLNTEAFF. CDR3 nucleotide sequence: TGTGCCAGCAGTGAAACGGCGTTGGGCACCCTGAACACTGAAGCTTTCTTT.

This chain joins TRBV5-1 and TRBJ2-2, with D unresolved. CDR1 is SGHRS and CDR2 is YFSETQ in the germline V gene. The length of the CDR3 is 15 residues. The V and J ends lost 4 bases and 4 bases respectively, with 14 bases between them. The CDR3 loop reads CASSPDPGATGELFF. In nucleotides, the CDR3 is TGCGCCAGCAGCCCCGATCCCGGAGCCACCGGGGAGCTGTTTTTT.

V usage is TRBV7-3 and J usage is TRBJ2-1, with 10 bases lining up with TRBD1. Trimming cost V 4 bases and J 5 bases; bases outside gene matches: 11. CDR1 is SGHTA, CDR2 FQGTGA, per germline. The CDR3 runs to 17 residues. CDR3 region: CASSSSPGQGSNNEQFF. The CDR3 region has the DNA TGTGCCAGCAGCTCATCACCGGGACAGGGGTCAAACAATGAGCAGTTCTTC. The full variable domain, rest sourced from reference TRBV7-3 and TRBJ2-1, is GAGVSQTPSNKVTEKGKYVELRCDPISGHTALYWYRQSLGQGPEFLIYFQGTGAADDSGLPNDRFFAVRPEGSVSTLKIQRTERGDSAVYLCASSSSPGQGSNNEQFFGPGTRLTVL.

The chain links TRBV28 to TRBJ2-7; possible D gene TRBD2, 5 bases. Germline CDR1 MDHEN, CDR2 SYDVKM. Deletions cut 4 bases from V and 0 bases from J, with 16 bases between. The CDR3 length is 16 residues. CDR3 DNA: TGTGCCAGCAGTTCGCTAAGCACGGGGAGCTCCTACGAGCAGTACTTC. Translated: CASSSLSTGSSYEQYF.

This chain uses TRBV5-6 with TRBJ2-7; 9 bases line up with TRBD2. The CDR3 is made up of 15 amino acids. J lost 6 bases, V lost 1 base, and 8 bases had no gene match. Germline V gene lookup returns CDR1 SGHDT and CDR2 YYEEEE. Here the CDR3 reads CASSLSALAGREQYF. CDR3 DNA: TGTGCCAGCAGCTTGAGTGCCCTAGCGGGGCGCGAGCAGTACTTC.

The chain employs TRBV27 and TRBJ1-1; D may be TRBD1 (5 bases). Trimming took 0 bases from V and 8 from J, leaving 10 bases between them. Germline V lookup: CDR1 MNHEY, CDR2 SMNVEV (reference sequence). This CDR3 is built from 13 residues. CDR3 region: CASSLSSDREAFF. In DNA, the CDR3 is TGTGCCAGCAGTTTATCAAGTGACAGAGAAGCTTTCTTT.

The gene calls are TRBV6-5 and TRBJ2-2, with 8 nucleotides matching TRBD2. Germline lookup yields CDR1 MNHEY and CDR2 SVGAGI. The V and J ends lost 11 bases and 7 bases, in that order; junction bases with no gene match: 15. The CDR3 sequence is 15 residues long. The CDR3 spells CACRGGAEGGGELFF. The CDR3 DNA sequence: TGTGCCTGCCGGGGGGGGGCCGAGGGCGGCGGGGAGCTGTTTTTT.

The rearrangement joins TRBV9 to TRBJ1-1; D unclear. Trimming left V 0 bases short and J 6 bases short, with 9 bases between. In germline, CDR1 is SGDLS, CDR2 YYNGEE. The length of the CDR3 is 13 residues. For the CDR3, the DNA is TGTGCCAGCAGCGTAGTCGGCGGATCTGAAGCTTTCTTT. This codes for CASSVVGGSEAFF. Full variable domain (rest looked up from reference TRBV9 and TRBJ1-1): DSGVTQTPKHLITATGQRVTLRCSPRSGDLSVYWYQQSLDQGLQFLIQYYNGEERAKGNILERFSAQQFPDLHSELNLSSLELGDSALYFCASSVVGGSEAFFGQGTRLTVV.

The CDR3 loop is CATTGDSSYEQYF. Written as DNA, the CDR3 is TGCGCCACCACAGGGGATTCCTCCTACGAGCAGTACTTC. V usage is TRBV10-2 and J usage is TRBJ2-7, with 7 bases matching TRBD1. The CDR3 has 13 residues. Unmatched junction bases numbered 6, after V lost 10 bases and J lost 0 bases. Germline CDR1 is WSHSY and CDR2 is SAAADI.

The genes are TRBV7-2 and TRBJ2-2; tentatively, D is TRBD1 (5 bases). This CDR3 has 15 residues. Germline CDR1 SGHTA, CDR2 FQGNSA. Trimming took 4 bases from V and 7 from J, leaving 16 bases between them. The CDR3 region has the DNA TGTGCCAGCAGCTATAGGCAGGGCGGCGGCGGGGAGCTGTTTTTT. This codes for CASSYRQGGGGELFF.

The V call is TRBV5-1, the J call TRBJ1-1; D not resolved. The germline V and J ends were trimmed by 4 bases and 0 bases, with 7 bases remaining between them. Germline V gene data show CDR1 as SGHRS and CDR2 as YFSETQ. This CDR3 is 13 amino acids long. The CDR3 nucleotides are TGCGCCAGCAGCGGAGTTATGAACACTGAAGCTTTCTTT. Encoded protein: CASSGVMNTEAFF. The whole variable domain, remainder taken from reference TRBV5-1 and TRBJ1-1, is KAGVTQTPRYLIKTRGQQVTLSCSPISGHRSVSWYQQTPGQGLQFLFEYFSETQRNKGNFPGRFSGRQFSNSRSEMNVSTLELGDSALYLCASSGVMNTEAFFGQGTRLTVV.

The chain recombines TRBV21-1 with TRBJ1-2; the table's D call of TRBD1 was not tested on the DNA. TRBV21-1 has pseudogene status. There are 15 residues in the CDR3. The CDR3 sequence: CASSRTPQGAAGYTF. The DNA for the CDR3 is TGTGCCAGCAGCAGAACCCCTCAGGGGGCGGCTGGCTACACCTTC.

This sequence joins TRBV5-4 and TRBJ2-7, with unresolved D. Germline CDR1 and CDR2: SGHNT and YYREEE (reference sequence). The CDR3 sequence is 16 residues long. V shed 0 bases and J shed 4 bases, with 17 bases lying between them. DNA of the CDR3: TGTGCCAGCAGCTTGGGTTCTTCCGTCCGGTTATACGAGCAGTACTTC. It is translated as CASSLGSSVRLYEQYF. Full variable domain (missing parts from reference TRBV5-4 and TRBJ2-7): ETGVTQSPTHLIKTRGQQVTLRCSSQSGHNTVSWYQQALGQGPQFIFQYYREEENGRGNFPPRFSGLQFPNYSSELNVNALELDDSALYLCASSLGSSVRLYEQYFGPGTRLTVT.

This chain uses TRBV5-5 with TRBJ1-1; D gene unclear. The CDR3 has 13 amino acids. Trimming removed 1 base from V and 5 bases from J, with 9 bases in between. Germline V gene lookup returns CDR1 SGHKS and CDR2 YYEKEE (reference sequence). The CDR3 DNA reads TGTGCCAGCAGCTTGCGGCGGTCTACTGAAGCTTTCTTT. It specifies CASSLRRSTEAFF.

The CDR3 DNA follows: TGTGCCAGCAGCATTGGACAGGGCTTATGTAGCAATCAGCCCCAGCATTTT. Translating gives CASSIGQGLCSNQPQHF. V gene TRBV21-1 combines with J gene TRBJ1-5; TRBD1, the table's D call, was not compared with the DNA. TRBV21-1 is shown as a pseudogene. This CDR3 has 17 residues.

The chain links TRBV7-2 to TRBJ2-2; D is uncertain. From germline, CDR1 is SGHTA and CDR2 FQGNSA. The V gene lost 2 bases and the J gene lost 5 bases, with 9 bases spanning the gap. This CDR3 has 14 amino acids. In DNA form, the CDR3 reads TGTGCCAGCAGCTTACTCCGGAGTACCGGGGAGCTGTTTTTT. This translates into CASSLLRSTGELFF.

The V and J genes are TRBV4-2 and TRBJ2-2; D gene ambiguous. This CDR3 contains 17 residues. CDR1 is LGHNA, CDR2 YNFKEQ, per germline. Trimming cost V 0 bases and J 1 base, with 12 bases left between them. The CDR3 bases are TGTGCCAGCAGCCAAGATCCCCCAGGTAGGAACACCGGGGAGCTGTTTTTT. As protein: CASSQDPPGRNTGELFF.